Listed below are T cell receptor beta chains from one sample, sequenced in a study of T cell responses to AZD1222 COVID-19 vaccine. Assay used: immunoSEQ multiplex PCR; TCRdb lists only in-frame clones, some missing. The sample yields 150,000 to 200,000 clones, almost 90% seen once. This sample comprised peripheral blood, obtained on day 0 of AZD1222 vaccination. These receptors all stem from an adult in good health. CDR3s include the opening cysteine and the closing phenylalanine or tryptophan. Fields, in order: J gene, clone size, D gene, V gene, CDR3 protein, CDR3 DNA. D genes are given only for firm matches. Expanded clones get a size class; other rows say once, few or many, or leave the size out.

TRBJ2-5 NA NA TRBV6-2/TRBV6-3 CASSYSKVPVQETQYF TGTGCCAGCAGTTACTCGAAGGTTCCAGTCCAAGAGACCCAGTACTTC
TRBJ2-1 NA TRBD2 TRBV11-2 CASSFSGRAGNEQFF TGTGCCAGCAGCTTTAGCGGGAGGGCCGGAAATGAGCAGTTCTTC
TRBJ1-1 few TRBD1 TRBV15 CATSREDRASATEAFF TGTGCCACCAGCAGAGAAGACAGGGCGAGCGCCACTGAAGCTTTCTTT
TRBJ1-1 NA NA TRBV3-1/TRBV3-2 CASSQDGGRLEAFF TGTGCCAGCAGCCAAGATGGGGGGCGCCTTGAAGCTTTCTTT
TRBJ1-1 once NA TRBV30 CAWHSQIDRPAFF TGTGCCTGGCACTCCCAGATCGACCGTCCAGCTTTCTTT
TRBJ1-1 NA NA TRBV6-6 CASSQTGAGMTAFF TGTGCCAGCAGTCAAACGGGGGCAGGCATGACAGCTTTCTTT
TRBJ1-3 NA NA TRBV28 CASSSETGFIGNTIYF TGTGCCAGCAGTTCGGAGACAGGATTTATTGGAAACACCATATATTTT
TRBJ2-1 NA TRBD2 TRBV4-2 CASSQDGLAVYNEQFF TGTGCCAGCAGCCAAGACGGACTAGCGGTCTACAATGAGCAGTTCTTC
TRBJ2-7 NA TRBD1 TRBV5-4 CASSGDRGLGEQYF TGTGCCAGCAGCGGGGACAGGGGCCTCGGGGAGCAGTACTTC
TRBJ1-2 few TRBD1 TRBV10-3 CAITPEGAHGYTF TGTGCCATCACGCCGGAGGGGGCGCATGGCTACACCTTC
TRBJ1-3 NA NA TRBV3-1/TRBV3-2 CASSQRKTGFGNTIYF TGTGCCAGCAGCCAGCGCAAGACAGGCTTTGGAAACACCATATATTTT